A single sample gave rise to the 13 T cell receptor beta chains below, sequenced in a study of blood T cell repertoires in COVID-19. Clones were read by immunoSEQ multiplex PCR, and TCRdb kept only the in-frame ones, dropping some. The data contain about 70,000 clones, about three quarters of them singletons. The sequenced sample consisted of peripheral blood. These receptors originate from a woman between 70 and 85 years old with acute or convalescent COVID-19.

CDR3 in amino acids: CASSYGPMGGTYEQYF. The CDR3 DNA reads TGTGCCAGCAGTTACGGTCCTATGGGCGGGACCTACGAGCAGTACTTC. The V gene is TRBV6-5, the J gene TRBJ2-7; tentative D call: TRBD2 (6 bases). Trimming pared 2 bases from V and 2 bases from J, leaving 16 bases between. Per germline, CDR1 MNHEY and CDR2 SVGAGI. The CDR3 has 16 residues.

This clone turned up a few times. The chain joins TRBV7-8 to TRBJ1-4; 7 bases agree with TRBD1. CDR3 length: 16 amino acids. V shed 4 bases and J 6 bases; nucleotides not matched to a gene: 11. Germline lookup yields CDR1 SGHVS and CDR2 FQNEAQ. The CDR3 here is CASSSGPRTGDEKLFF. The CDR3 DNA reads as TGTGCCAGCAGCTCCGGGCCAAGGACAGGAGATGAAAAACTGTTTTTT.

This sequence joins TRBV5-1 and TRBJ1-2; TRBD1 aligns across 9 bases. There are 15 residues in the CDR3. The J segment lost 6 bases and the V segment lost 5 bases, leaving 11 bases of the junction unmatched. Per the germline V gene, CDR1 is SGHRS and CDR2 is YFSETQ. CDR3 residues: CASRPNTGTGNGYTF. CDR3 sequence (DNA): TGCGCCAGCAGACCTAACACCGGGACAGGGAATGGCTACACCTTC.

This chain connects TRBV27 to TRBJ1-6; no clear D gene. CDR1 MNHEY and CDR2 SMNVEV come from the germline V gene (reference sequence). The CDR3 sequence is 15 residues long. Trimming cost V 2 bases and J 9 bases, with 14 bases left between them. The CDR3 DNA is TGTGCCAGCAGTTTAAAAGCGGCCCCGGGTTCACCCCTCCACTTT. As protein: CASSLKAAPGSPLHF.

This clone occurred once. This chain connects TRBV6-5 to TRBJ1-6; 9 nucleotides agree with TRBD1. Trimming removed 7 bases from V and 7 bases from J; junction bases left unmatched: 5. CDR3 size: 14 residues. The V gene's germline CDR1 is MNHEY and CDR2 SVGAGI. The CDR3 DNA sequence: TGTGCCAGCAACTCGGACAGGGGCAATTCACCCCTCCACTTT. This encodes CASNSDRGNSPLHF.

This clone was seen a few times. This CDR3 reads CASRPTELVYEQYF. The CDR3 DNA reads as TGCGCCAGCAGGCCCACAGAACTAGTCTACGAGCAGTACTTC. The chain combines TRBV5-1 with TRBJ2-7, with a possible D match to TRBD2 (5 bases). The CDR3 contains 14 residues. V lost 5 bases and J 3 bases, leaving 15 bases between the germline ends. Germline-derived CDR1 and CDR2 are SGHRS and YFSETQ.

The V and J genes are TRBV3-1 (or the pseudogene TRBV3-2) and TRBJ2-7; D is unresolved. Trimming removed 0 bases from V and 0 bases from J, with 12 bases in between. Looked up from germline, CDR1 is LGHDT and CDR2 is YNNKEL (reference sequence). The CDR3 covers 16 residues. This CDR3 is CASSQEFLPGSYEQYF. CDR3 DNA sequence: TGTGCCAGCAGCCAAGAATTCCTTCCGGGCTCCTACGAGCAGTACTTC.

J is TRBJ1-4 and V is TRBV11-2, with TRBD1 matching over 7 bases. CDR1 is SGHAT and CDR2 is FQNNGV in the germline V gene. V lost 5 bases to trimming and J lost 5 bases; unmatched junction nucleotides: 5. The CDR3 length is 14 residues. DNA of the CDR3: TGTGCCAGCAGCCGGGGACAGACGAATGAAAAACTGTTTTTT. The encoded protein is CASSRGQTNEKLFF.

The chain carries TRBV11-1 and TRBJ2-7, with 12 positions matching TRBD1. The CDR3 has 15 amino acids. Trimming cost V 5 bases and J 6 bases; bases outside gene matches: 8. Germline CDR1 reads SGHAT; CDR2 reads FQDESV (reference sequence). The CDR3: CASSNPGQGAGEQYF. As DNA, the CDR3 is TGTGCCAGCAGCAACCCGGGACAGGGGGCGGGCGAGCAGTACTTC.

The sample holds a few counts of this clone. V gene TRBV7-2 combines with J gene TRBJ1-4, with 7 bases aligning to TRBD1. Per the germline V gene, CDR1 is SGHTA and CDR2 is FQGNSA. The length of the CDR3 is 14 residues. Germline trimming cut 7 bases from V and 5 bases from J; bases unmatched to any gene: 7. The CDR3 region has the DNA TGTGCCAGCACCCACGGACAGGCGAATGAAAAACTGTTTTTT. This gives the protein CASTHGQANEKLFF.

Written as DNA, the CDR3 is TGTGCCAGCAGCTCCCGGGTCGGAAGCTATGGCTACACCTTC. Protein sequence: CASSSRVGSYGYTF. The rearrangement joins TRBV7-2 to TRBJ1-2; D is uncertain. Germline CDR1 SGHTA, CDR2 FQGNSA. The CDR3 extends over 14 amino acids. Trimming cost V 4 bases and J 4 bases, with 13 bases left between them.

This rearrangement joins TRBV4-2 to TRBJ1-2; 7 bases fit TRBD1. The germline V gene has CDR1 LGHNA and CDR2 YNFKEQ. The CDR3 totals 16 residues. The V gene end was trimmed by 1 base and the J gene end by 4 bases; junction bases not matched to a gene: 9. The CDR3 sequence is CASSQGGTGTAYGYTF. Written as DNA, the CDR3 is TGTGCCAGCAGCCAAGGGGGGACCGGGACAGCCTATGGCTACACCTTC.

This clone was recorded at least ten times. The chain joins TRBV6-2 or TRBV6-3 to TRBJ1-2, with TRBD1 identical over 11 bases. V dropped 1 base and J dropped 4; count of bases not matched to a gene: 8. CDR1 is MNHEY, CDR2 SVGEGT, per germline. The CDR3 contains 17 residues. In nucleotides, the CDR3 is TGTGCCAGCAGTTACTTCCGGACAGGGGGCCTTGGCTATGGCTACACCTTC. It yields the protein CASSYFRTGGLGYGYTF.